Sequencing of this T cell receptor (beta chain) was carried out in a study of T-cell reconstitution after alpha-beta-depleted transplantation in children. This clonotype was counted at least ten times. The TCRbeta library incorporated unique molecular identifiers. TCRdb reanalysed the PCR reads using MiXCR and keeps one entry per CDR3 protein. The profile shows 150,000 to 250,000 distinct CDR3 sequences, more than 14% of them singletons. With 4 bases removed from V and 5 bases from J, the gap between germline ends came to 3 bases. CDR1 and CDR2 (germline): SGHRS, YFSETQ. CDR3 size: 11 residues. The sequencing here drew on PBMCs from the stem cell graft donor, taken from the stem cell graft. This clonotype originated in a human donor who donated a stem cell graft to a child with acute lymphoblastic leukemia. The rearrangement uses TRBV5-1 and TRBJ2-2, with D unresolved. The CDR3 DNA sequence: TGCGCCAGCAGCGAAACCGGGGAGCTGTTTTTT. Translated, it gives CASSETGELFF.